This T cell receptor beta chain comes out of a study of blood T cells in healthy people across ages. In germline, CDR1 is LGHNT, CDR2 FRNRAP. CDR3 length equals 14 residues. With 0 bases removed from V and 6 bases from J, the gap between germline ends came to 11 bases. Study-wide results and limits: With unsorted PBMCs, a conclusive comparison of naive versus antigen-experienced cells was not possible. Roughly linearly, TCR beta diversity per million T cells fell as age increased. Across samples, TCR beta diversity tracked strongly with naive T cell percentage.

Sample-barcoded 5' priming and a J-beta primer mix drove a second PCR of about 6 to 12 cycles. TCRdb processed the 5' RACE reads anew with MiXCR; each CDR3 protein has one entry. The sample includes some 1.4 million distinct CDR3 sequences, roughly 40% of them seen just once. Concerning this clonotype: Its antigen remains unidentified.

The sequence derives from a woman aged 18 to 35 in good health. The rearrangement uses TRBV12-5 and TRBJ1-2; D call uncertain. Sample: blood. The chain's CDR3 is CASGLVRNVDGYTF. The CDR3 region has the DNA TGTGCTAGTGGTTTGGTACGAAACGTGGATGGCTACACCTTC.